The 27 T cell receptor beta chains reported below all come from one sample, sequenced in a study of OX40 agonist ivuxolimab in advanced cancers. Clones were read by immunoSEQ multiplex PCR, and TCRdb kept only the in-frame ones, dropping some. Found here are approximately 91,000 clones, around 85% of them singletons; the top ten hold roughly 0.5%. Sequencing used CD4+ or CD8+ T cells sorted from blood, obtained in a trial of the OX40 agonist ivuxolimab. The source is an adult with an advanced solid tumor such as melanoma, head and neck, liver or kidney cancer.

A single count supports this clone. CDR3 loop: CASSPSGQGSGNTIYF. DNA of the CDR3: TGTGCCAGCTCACCATCAGGACAGGGCTCTGGAAACACCATATATTTT. The V call is TRBV18, the J call TRBJ1-3; TRBD1 matches at 8 bases. The CDR3 has 16 residues. Germline V CDR1 and CDR2: KGHSH, LQKENI. The junction had 3 bases not matched to a gene; V was cut back by 2 bases and J by 0 bases.

The V and J genes are TRBV5-1 and TRBJ1-4; 10 bases line up with TRBD1. This CDR3 comprises 14 residues. The germline CDR1 and CDR2 sequences are SGHRS and YFSETQ. V lost 2 bases and J lost 6; bases outside the gene matches: 1. The CDR3 spells CASSLGTGDEKLFF. In DNA form, the CDR3 reads TGCGCCAGCAGCTTAGGGACAGGGGATGAAAAACTGTTTTTT.

The chain carries TRBV6-5 and TRBJ1-1; 7 bases fit TRBD1. The CDR3 is 14 residues long. The V and J ends lost 2 bases and 6 bases, in that order; junction bases with no gene match: 6. Germline loops: CDR1 MNHEY, CDR2 SVGAGI. CDR3 sequence (DNA): TGTGCCAGCAGTTACCGTCAGGGGGAGGCTGAAGCTTTCTTT. This codes for CASSYRQGEAEAFF.

This chain connects TRBV5-8 to TRBJ2-5; D is unresolved. Looked up from germline, CDR1 is SGHTS and CDR2 is YDEGEE. Trimming left V 0 bases short and J 2 bases short, with 5 bases between. The CDR3 is 13 amino acids. CDR3 sequence reads: CASSLGRQETQYF. In DNA form, the CDR3 reads TGTGCCAGCAGCTTGGGCAGACAAGAGACCCAGTACTTC.

The CDR3 nucleotides are TGTGCCAGCAGCCAGCAGTCCCCCCCATATGGCTACACCTTC. It specifies CASSQQSPPYGYTF. The V gene is TRBV2, the J gene TRBJ1-2; unclear D gene. CDR1 and CDR2 (germline): SNHLY, FYNNEI. The germline V and J ends were trimmed by 6 bases and 5 bases, with 16 bases remaining between them. The CDR3 covers 14 residues.

The rearrangement joins TRBV6-6 to TRBJ2-7, with 10 bases fitting TRBD2. The junction had 8 bases not matched to a gene; V was cut back by 9 bases and J by 0 bases. Germline V gives CDR1 MNHNY, CDR2 SVGAGI (reference sequence). The CDR3 covers 15 residues. The CDR3 DNA is TGTGCCAGTAACCTAGCGGGGGCTGACTCCTACGAGCAGTACTTC. Amino acids: CASNLAGADSYEQYF.

The CDR3 sequence is CASTSGTSSYEQYF. CDR3 sequence (DNA): TGCGCCAGCACCTCCGGGACCTCTTCCTACGAGCAGTACTTC. The chain joins TRBV10-1 to TRBJ2-7, with D perhaps assigned TRBD1 or TRBD2 (5 bases each). Germline values: CDR1 WNHNN, CDR2 SYGVQD (reference sequence). The CDR3 extends over 14 amino acids. V dropped 7 bases and J dropped 1 base, with 14 bases sitting between them.

This rearrangement joins TRBV27 to TRBJ1-1; weak D call: TRBD1 (6 bases). V lost 6 bases, J lost 1 base, and 18 bases lay in between. Per the germline V gene, CDR1 is MNHEY and CDR2 is SMNVEV (reference sequence). The CDR3 loop spans 16 amino acids. For the CDR3, the DNA is TGTGCCAGCAGGAGTCTCTATGGGGGGCAGAACACTGAAGCTTTCTTT. This translates into CASRSLYGGQNTEAFF.

The chain has TRBV19 and TRBJ2-1, with 7 bases that match TRBD1. The CDR3 is made up of 15 amino acids. Germline loops: CDR1 LNHDA, CDR2 SQIVND (reference sequence). V gave up 7 bases and J gave up 5 bases; unmatched junction bases: 11. In DNA, the CDR3 is TGTGCCAGTACACTGGGGACAGCCATTCACAATGAGCAGTTCTTC. Residues: CASTLGTAIHNEQFF. Full variable domain (remainder filled in from reference TRBV19 and TRBJ2-1): DGGITQSPKYLFRKEGQNVTLSCEQNLNHDAMYWYRQDPGQGLRLIYYSQIVNDFQKGDIAEGYSVSREKKESFPLTVTSAQKNPTAFYLCASTLGTAIHNEQFFGPGTRLTVL.

The chain combines TRBV6-5 with TRBJ2-2; TRBD1 matches at 7 bases. CDR3 length equals 14 residues. Germline CDR1 reads MNHEY; CDR2 reads SVGAGI. The trim removed 5 bases at V and 4 bases at J, leaving 4 bases unmatched. This chain's CDR3 is CASSLTGFTGELFF. The CDR3 coding sequence is TGTGCCAGCAGTCTGACAGGGTTCACCGGGGAGCTGTTTTTT.

This rearrangement joins TRBV5-4 to TRBJ2-2; unclear D gene. This CDR3 spans 14 amino acids. CDR1 is SGHNT, CDR2 YYREEE, per germline (reference sequence). Trimming took off 4 bases at V and 6 bases at J, with 13 bases between the two ends. The CDR3 is CASSLGTAPGELFF. The CDR3 nucleotides read TGTGCCAGCAGCCTTGGAACTGCCCCCGGGGAGCTGTTTTTT. The whole variable domain, filled in from reference TRBV5-4 and TRBJ2-2, reads ETGVTQSPTHLIKTRGQQVTLRCSSQSGHNTVSWYQQALGQGPQFIFQYYREEENGRGNFPPRFSGLQFPNYSSELNVNALELDDSALYLCASSLGTAPGELFFGEGSRLTVL.

V and J are TRBV19 and TRBJ1-2; no clear D gene. V was trimmed by 3 bases and J by 8 bases, leaving 16 bases between them. Germline V gene data show CDR1 as LNHDA and CDR2 as SQIVND (reference sequence). This CDR3 region has 14 residues. CDR3 sequence (DNA): TGTGCCAGTAGTATCATAGGGTCTGGTGGCGGCTACACCTTC. Residues: CASSIIGSGGGYTF.

The rearrangement joins TRBV18 to TRBJ1-1, with D hard to call. Trimming stripped 2 bases from V and 2 bases from J, with 6 bases between. CDR1 and CDR2 from the germline V gene are KGHSH and LQKENI. This CDR3 region has 13 residues. The CDR3 coding sequence is TGTGCCAGCTCACCAGAGGGAAACACTGAAGCTTTCTTT. Amino acids: CASSPEGNTEAFF.

Only a few counts were recorded for this clone. This chain joins TRBV7-3 and TRBJ1-1; tentatively, D is TRBD1 (6 bases). Trimming left V 5 bases short and J 0 bases short, with 7 bases between. CDR1 is SGHTA and CDR2 is FQGTGA in the germline V gene. The CDR3 length is 13 residues. The DNA of the CDR3 is TGTGCCAGCAGCCGACAGGTGAACACTGAAGCTTTCTTT. This sequence encodes CASSRQVNTEAFF.

CDR3 sequence: CASSLKDRAYSGANVLTF. CDR3 nucleotides: TGTGCCAGCAGCTTAAAGGACAGGGCTTACTCTGGGGCCAACGTCCTGACTTTC. The chain is built from TRBV7-8 and TRBJ2-6; 8 nucleotides line up with TRBD1. Germline V gene lookup returns CDR1 SGHVS and CDR2 FQNEAQ. The V gene end was trimmed by 2 bases and the J gene end by 0 bases; junction bases not matched to a gene: 6. This CDR3 comprises 18 residues. Based on the CDR3 plus reference TRBV7-8 and TRBJ2-6, the full variable domain is GAGVSQSPRYKVAKRGQDVALRCDPISGHVSLFWYQQALGQGPEFLTYFQNEAQLDKSGLPSDRFFAERPEGSVSTLKIQRTQQEDSAVYLCASSLKDRAYSGANVLTFGAGSRLTVL.

The chain couples TRBV2 to TRBJ1-1; 8 bases fit TRBD1. Trimming took 10 bases from V and 4 from J; bases not matched to a gene: 11. The germline V gene has CDR1 SNHLY and CDR2 FYNNEI. The CDR3 extends over 14 amino acids. The CDR3 spells CATVDQGASTEAFF. The CDR3 DNA reads TGTGCCACAGTGGATCAGGGGGCCAGCACTGAAGCTTTCTTT.

The table lists this clone with a count of one. The chain combines TRBV5-4 with TRBJ2-6; D is possibly TRBD1 (5 bases). CDR3 length: 17 residues. Trimming cost V 4 bases and J 2 bases, with 16 bases left between them. Germline lookup yields CDR1 SGHNT and CDR2 YYREEE (reference sequence). DNA of the CDR3: TGTGCCAGCAGCCGTGGCAGGGAAGGGGCTGGGGCCAACGTCCTGACTTTC. It encodes CASSRGREGAGANVLTF.

V gene TRBV11-3 combines with J gene TRBJ2-1; the match to TRBD2 covers 9 bases. Looked up from germline, CDR1 is SGHNT and CDR2 is YENEEA. The length of the CDR3 is 15 residues. Germline trimming cut 5 bases from V and 9 bases from J; bases unmatched to any gene: 11. In DNA, the CDR3 is TGTGCCAGCAGCCCTCGGGGTAGCGGGGGAGGTGAGCAGTTCTTC. It encodes CASSPRGSGGGEQFF.

This chain joins TRBV5-5 and TRBJ2-5, with D tentatively TRBD1 (5 bases). This CDR3 region has 17 residues. The germline gives CDR1 SGHKS, CDR2 YYEKEE (reference sequence). V was cut by 4 bases and J by 3 bases, with 22 bases left in between. CDR3 coding DNA: TGTGCCAGCAGCCCCCACTGGTCGGATGGGGCTGAAGAGACCCAGTACTTC. It codes for CASSPHWSDGAEETQYF.

The chain couples TRBV5-1 to TRBJ2-3, with TRBD1 identical over 8 bases. This CDR3 comprises 15 residues. J was trimmed by 4 bases and V by 4 bases; bases with no gene match: 8. The germline V gene encodes CDR1 SGHRS and CDR2 YFSETQ. Here the CDR3 DNA reads TGCGCCAGCAGCCGCCAGGGGGCCCATTCAGATACGCAGTATTTT. It translates to CASSRQGAHSDTQYF.

The J gene is TRBJ1-1, the V gene TRBV5-6; 7 positions agree with TRBD1. Germline CDR1 reads SGHDT; CDR2 reads YYEEEE. The CDR3 totals 17 residues. Unmatched junction bases numbered 14, after V lost 0 bases and J lost 6 bases. In DNA, the CDR3 is TGTGCCAGCAGCTTGGATTATGGGGACAGCGCTTTCCCTGAAGCTTTCTTT. Its translation: CASSLDYGDSAFPEAFF. The variable domain in full, with the rest retrieved from reference TRBV5-6 and TRBJ1-1, is DAGVTQSPTHLIKTRGQQVTLRCSPKSGHDTVSWYQQALGQGPQFIFQYYEEEERQRGNFPDRFSGHQFPNYSSELNVNALLLGDSALYLCASSLDYGDSAFPEAFFGQGTRLTVV.

The rearrangement joins TRBV10-3 to TRBJ1-5; 10 nucleotides line up with TRBD1. The germline V gene has CDR1 ENHRY and CDR2 SYGVKD. With V trimmed by 6 bases and J by 5 bases, 1 base remained unmatched. This CDR3 is 13 amino acids long. The CDR3 loop is CAISGTGDQPQHF. DNA of the CDR3: TGTGCCATCAGCGGGACAGGGGATCAGCCCCAGCATTTT.

This sequence joins TRBV28 and TRBJ1-3; tentative D call: TRBD1 (5 bases). This CDR3 has 15 amino acids. The ends were cut back, 7 bases at V and 0 bases at J, with 13 bases in the middle. The germline V gene encodes CDR1 MDHEN and CDR2 SYDVKM. CDR3 amino acids: CASTTTVTSGNTIYF. The CDR3 DNA follows: TGTGCCAGCACCACGACAGTCACCTCTGGAAACACCATATATTTT.

The chain carries TRBV15 and TRBJ1-4, with 7 bases aligning to TRBD1. The junction had 11 bases not matched to a gene; V was cut back by 0 bases and J by 7 bases. The CDR3 loop spans 17 amino acids. The germline CDR1 and CDR2 sequences are LNHNV and YYDKDF (reference sequence). The CDR3 coding sequence is TGTGCCACCAGCAGAGACCGACAGGGTAAGAGAGGTGAAAAACTGTTTTTT. It specifies CATSRDRQGKRGEKLFF. Filled out from reference TRBV15 and TRBJ1-4, the complete variable domain reads DAMVIQNPRYQVTQFGKPVTLSCSQTLNHNVMYWYQQKSSQAPKLLFHYYDKDFNNEADTPDNFQSRRPNTSFCFLDIRSPGLGDTAMYLCATSRDRQGKRGEKLFFGSGTQLSVL.

The chain uses TRBV7-8 and TRBJ1-2; 8 nucleotides line up with TRBD1. CDR3 length equals 14 residues. CDR1 is SGHVS and CDR2 is FQNEAQ in the germline V gene. The ends lost 5 bases at V and 4 bases at J; junction bases unmatched: 6. CDR3 sequence (DNA): TGTGCCAGCAGCCGAGGACAGGGTACCTATGGCTACACCTTC. Protein sequence: CASSRGQGTYGYTF.

Worth noting for this clone: Without the conserved terminal phenylalanine or tryptophan, this CDR3 likely stems from a read error. This sequence joins TRBV6-1 and TRBJ1-6; 7 nucleotides align to TRBD1. This CDR3 spans 13 amino acids. Trimming removed 8 bases from V and 7 bases from J; junction bases left unmatched: 5. Germline V lookup: CDR1 MNHNS, CDR2 SASEGT. CDR3 sequence (DNA): TGTGCCAGCGGGGGACAGTTCAATTCACCCCTCCACCTT. Its translation: CASGGQFNSPLHL.

This chain connects TRBV5-1 to TRBJ1-4, with 8 nucleotides matching TRBD1. V dropped 3 bases and J dropped 5; count of bases not matched to a gene: 3. CDR1 is SGHRS, CDR2 YFSETQ, per germline. CDR3 length: 14 amino acids. The chain's CDR3 is CASSSGTGNEKLFF. DNA for the CDR3: TGCGCCAGCAGCTCCGGGACAGGCAATGAAAAACTGTTTTTT.